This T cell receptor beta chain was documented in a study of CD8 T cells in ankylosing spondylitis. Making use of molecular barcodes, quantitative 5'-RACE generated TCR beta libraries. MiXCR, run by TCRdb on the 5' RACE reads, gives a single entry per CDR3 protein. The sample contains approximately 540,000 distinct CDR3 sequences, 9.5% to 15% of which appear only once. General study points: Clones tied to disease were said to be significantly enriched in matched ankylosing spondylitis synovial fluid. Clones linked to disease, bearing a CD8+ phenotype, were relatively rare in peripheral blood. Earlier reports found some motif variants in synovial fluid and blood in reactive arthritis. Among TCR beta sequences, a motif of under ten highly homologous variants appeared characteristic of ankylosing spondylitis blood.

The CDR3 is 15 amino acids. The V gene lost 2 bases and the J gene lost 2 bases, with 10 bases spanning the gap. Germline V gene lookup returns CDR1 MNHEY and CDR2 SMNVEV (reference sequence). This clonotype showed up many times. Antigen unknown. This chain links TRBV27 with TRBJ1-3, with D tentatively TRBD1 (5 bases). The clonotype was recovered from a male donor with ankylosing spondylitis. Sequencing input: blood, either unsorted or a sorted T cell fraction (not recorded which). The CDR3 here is CASSLGAQTGNTIYF. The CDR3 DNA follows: TGTGCCAGCAGTTTAGGGGCACAGACTGGAAACACCATATATTTT.